This paragraph covers one T cell receptor beta chain sequence. Antigen specificity is unknown. It was about 190 ng DNA, about 30,000 T cell genomes, that sorted-subset replicate PCRs used. Sequencing was performed with immunoSEQ multiplex PCR; in TCRdb, only in-frame clones are kept and a portion is missing. Of about 580,000 clones in the sample, roughly 98% were seen once. The source of the sample is a study of shared clonotypes between healthy human individuals. Findings of the study overall: Clonotype sharing among donors likely depends on sequencing depth.

Germline V lookup: CDR1 MNHEY, CDR2 SMNVEV (reference sequence). V lost 2 bases to trimming and J lost 5 bases, with 10 bases between them. The length of the CDR3 is 14 residues. Positively selected for CCR7, the CD45RO-negative cells used as naive CD8 cells excluded terminally differentiated effector memory CD45RA+ cells. Adult donors, all healthy and HIV-negative, had no recent acute infections or vaccinations. This clonotype was obtained from a man aged 30-40 years in good health. The specimen sequenced was naive CD8+ T cells sorted from blood. This chain uses TRBV27 with TRBJ1-5, with no clear D. The CDR3 protein is CASSLEARYQPQHF. Here the CDR3 DNA reads TGTGCCAGCAGTTTAGAGGCCAGATATCAGCCCCAGCATTTT.